These 12 T cell receptor beta chains were sequenced from one sample in a study of PD-1 blockade in classical Hodgkin lymphoma. Data came from immunoSEQ multiplex PCR; TCRdb stores just in-frame clones and leaves some out. The sample lists 35,000 to 45,000 clones; 60% to 75% were seen once. Patients all relapsed after autologous stem cell transplantation, and there was variation in brentuximab vedotin exposure. The material sequenced was peripheral blood mononuclear cells (PBMCs), taken at baseline. These receptors came from a human donor with classical Hodgkin lymphoma.

This chain links TRBV7-9 with TRBJ2-3; 8 nucleotides align to TRBD2. The CDR3 sequence is 17 residues long. Germline V lookup: CDR1 SEHNR, CDR2 FQNEAQ (reference sequence). V was pared by 5 bases and J by 5 bases, with 15 bases of the junction left unmatched. CDR3 amino acids: CASSPRGAGGTKDTQYF. The CDR3, as DNA: TGTGCCAGCAGCCCAAGGGGCGCGGGAGGCACGAAAGATACGCAGTATTTT.

CDR3 amino acids: CASSVGGRSNEKLFF. The DNA for the CDR3 is TGTGCCAGCAGCGTAGGAGGCAGGAGTAATGAAAAACTGTTTTTT. V gene TRBV9 combines with J gene TRBJ1-4; D is ambiguous. Germline V gene lookup returns CDR1 SGDLS and CDR2 YYNGEE. The CDR3 has 15 residues. Trimming pared 0 bases from V and 4 bases from J, leaving 10 bases between.

For the CDR3, the DNA is TGTGCCAGCTCACCAGAGATCTACGAGCAGTACTTC. This gives the protein CASSPEIYEQYF. The genes are TRBV18 and TRBJ2-7; D gene unclear. V lost 2 bases and J lost 3, with 5 bases in between. Per germline, CDR1 KGHSH and CDR2 LQKENI. The CDR3 runs to 12 residues.

The J gene is TRBJ2-5, the V gene TRBV5-1, with no clear D. The DNA end is more similar to TRBJ2-7, so the J call may be wrong. Germline lookup yields CDR1 SGHRS and CDR2 YFSETQ. This CDR3 is 13 amino acids long. Here the CDR3 DNA reads TGCGCCAGCAGCTTGGACAAACCCTACGAGCAGTACTTC. Protein sequence: CASSLDKPYEQYF.

This chain connects TRBV14 to TRBJ2-7; TRBD1 is a possible D gene (7 bases). Germline assignment: CDR1 SGHDN and CDR2 FVKESK. The CDR3 covers 15 residues. V dropped 1 base and J dropped 5 bases, with 15 bases sitting between them. This CDR3 reads CASSQGRGPLNEQYF. In DNA, the CDR3 is TGTGCCAGCAGCCAAGGGAGGGGGCCACTAAACGAGCAGTACTTC.

The chain has TRBV7-6 and TRBJ1-2, with D unresolved. Trimming cost V 1 base and J 1 base, with 7 bases left between them. The V gene's germline CDR1 is SGHVS and CDR2 FNYEAQ. The CDR3 covers 14 residues. In nucleotides, the CDR3 is TGTGCCAGCAGCTTAGATAGGGATAACTATGGCTACACCTTC. Translated: CASSLDRDNYGYTF.

This sequence joins TRBV5-1 and TRBJ1-2; no clear D. The germline CDR1 and CDR2 sequences are SGHRS and YFSETQ. This CDR3 spans 10 amino acids. V shed 6 bases and J shed 6 bases, with 6 bases lying between them. The CDR3: CASTEDGYTF. The CDR3 nucleotides are TGCGCCAGCACCGAGGATGGCTACACCTTC.

V and J are TRBV9 and TRBJ2-3; unclear D gene. Germline V gene sequence: CDR1 SGDLS, CDR2 YYNGEE. The CDR3 runs 13 residues. The V end was cut by 0 bases, the J end by 7 bases, with 9 bases between. CDR3 sequence (DNA): TGTGCCAGCAGCGTAGATTCTCTAAATACGCAGTATTTT. Translating it yields CASSVDSLNTQYF.

This clone was recorded once. The chain combines TRBV11-2 with TRBJ1-4; no reliable D call. Per the germline V gene, CDR1 is SGHAT and CDR2 is FQNNGV. Trimming shortened V by 2 bases and J by 7 bases, and 8 bases separated the two germline ends. CDR3 size: 13 residues. CDR3 sequence (DNA): TGTGCCAGCAGCTTAACTTTCTTTGAAAAACTGTTTTTT. Translating it yields CASSLTFFEKLFF.

The chain recombines TRBV9 with TRBJ1-2, with D hard to call. V shed 1 base and J shed 8 bases, with 15 bases lying between them. The length of the CDR3 is 14 residues. Looked up from germline, CDR1 is SGDLS and CDR2 is YYNGEE. The CDR3 DNA reads TGTGCCAGCAGCGTAACCCCCGGGGTTGGAGGCTACACCTTC. Its protein is CASSVTPGVGGYTF. The full variable domain, its missing parts supplied by reference TRBV9 and TRBJ1-2, is DSGVTQTPKHLITATGQRVTLRCSPRSGDLSVYWYQQSLDQGLQFLIQYYNGEERAKGNILERFSAQQFPDLHSELNLSSLELGDSALYFCASSVTPGVGGYTFGSGTRLTVV.

The V and J genes are TRBV5-1 and TRBJ2-3; perhaps TRBD2 as D (6 bases). CDR1 and CDR2 (germline): SGHRS, YFSETQ. V lost 2 bases, J lost 0 bases, and 16 bases lay in between. CDR3 size: 17 residues. CDR3 loop: CASSFAGSRGSTDTQYF. The CDR3 coding sequence is TGCGCCAGCAGCTTCGCGGGGTCACGGGGGAGCACAGATACGCAGTATTTT.

The chain combines TRBV18 with TRBJ2-5, with TRBD1 as a possible D gene (5 bases). Trimming removed 6 bases from V and 5 bases from J, with 19 bases in between. Germline CDR1 reads KGHSH; CDR2 reads LQKENI. This CDR3 is 15 amino acids long. The CDR3 here is CASSQARELEETQYF. As DNA, the CDR3 is TGTGCCAGCTCCCAGGCCAGGGAATTAGAGGAGACCCAGTACTTC. The full variable domain, in which reference TRBV18 and TRBJ2-5 provide the parts outside the CDR3, is NAGVMQNPRHLVRRRGQEARLRCSPMKGHSHVYWYRQLPEEGLKFMVYLQKENIIDESGMPKERFSAEFPKEGPSILRIQQVVRGDSAAYFCASSQARELEETQYFGPGTRLLVL.